The clone carrying this TCR beta chain occurred a few times. Its specificity is not known. Time point in this sample: patch test 1, 2 weeks after DPC sensitization. The treatment: therapeutic diphenylcyclopropenone sensitization with weekly scalp DPC. Unfractionated whole blood served as the source for total RNA extraction. Prior to application of each patch test, blood was drawn. This record belongs to a study of human T cells and chemical hapten exposure. Overall study context: Sensitization applied 2% DPC to roughly 2 cm by roughly 2 cm of upper inner arm skin.

Broader study findings: The study found that PT1 expanded TCR counts correlated positively with patch test score.

With V trimmed by 6 bases and J by 3 bases, 10 bases remained unmatched. The CDR3 spans 16 residues. TCRdb processed the RACE reads anew with MiXCR; each CDR3 protein has one entry. The sample lists about 34,000 distinct CDR3 sequences, approximately 6.3% seen once, with about a tenth in the top ten. This TCR was sampled from a woman between 25 and 40 years old with alopecia areata. Some clones in this sample may be carry-over from other donors' samples. This material consisted of whole blood, taken in connection with sensitization to the hapten diphenylcyclopropenone (DPC). The rearrangement links TRBV12-3 or TRBV12-4 to TRBJ1-2, with 10 bases identical to TRBD1. CDR3 loop: CASRSALGTGDYGYTF. CDR3 nucleotide sequence: TGTGCCAGCAGATCTGCCCTCGGGACAGGGGACTATGGCTACACCTTC.